This T cell receptor beta chain derives from a study of PD-1 blockade in classical Hodgkin lymphoma. Study-level findings and limits: Nothing has yet pinned down what causes the repertoire differences, possibly disease activity or prior therapy. A reduction in baseline TCR diversity was reportedly seen in newly diagnosed patients relative to healthy donors.

Concerning this clone itself: What it binds is unknown.

As for time point: newly diagnosed, previously untreated cHL patient sample. Magnetic negative selection, applied to thawed PBMCs, was used to isolate the CD8+ T cells. A comparison was provided by newly diagnosed, untreated classical Hodgkin lymphoma PBMCs. The repertoire was sequenced with immunoSEQ multiplex PCR; TCRdb's copy has only in-frame clones and lacks some. The sample carries 2,000 to 2,500 clones, about 70% recorded once. After removal of 4 bases from V and 0 bases from J, the junction contained 9 bases not matched to a gene. CDR1 is LGHNT and CDR2 is FRNRAP in the germline V gene. This CDR3 is 17 amino acids long.

Source material: CD8+ T cells from blood. The chain recombines TRBV12-5 with TRBJ1-2; 9 bases match TRBD1. The clonotype was recovered from a human donor with classical Hodgkin lymphoma. The CDR3 bases are TGTGCTAGTGGTTGGGACAGGGTCCCTATCACTAACTATGGCTACACCTTC. This gives the protein CASGWDRVPITNYGYTF.